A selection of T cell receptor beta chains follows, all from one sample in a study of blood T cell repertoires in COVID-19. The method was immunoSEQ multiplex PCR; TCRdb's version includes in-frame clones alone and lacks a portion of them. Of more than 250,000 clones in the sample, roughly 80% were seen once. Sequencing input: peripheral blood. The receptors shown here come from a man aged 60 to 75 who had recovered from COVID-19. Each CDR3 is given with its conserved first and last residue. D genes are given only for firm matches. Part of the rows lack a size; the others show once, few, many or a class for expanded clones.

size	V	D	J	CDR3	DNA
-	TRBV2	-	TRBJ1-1	CASSEAGRLPEAFF	TGTGCCAGCAGTGAAGCGGGCAGGTTACCTGAAGCTTTCTTT
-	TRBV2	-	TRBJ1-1	CASSERGAGMTGAEAFF	TGTGCCAGCAGTGAAAGGGGCGCAGGGATGACTGGGGCTGAAGCTTTCTTT
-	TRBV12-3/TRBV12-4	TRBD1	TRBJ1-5	CASSLTGSTQHF	TGTGCCAGCAGCCTGACAGGGTCGACCCAGCATTTT
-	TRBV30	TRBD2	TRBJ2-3	CAWRKRGATDTQYF	TGTGCCTGGCGGAAGCGGGGGGCCACAGATACGCAGTATTTT
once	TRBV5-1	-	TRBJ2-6	CASRPGSGANVLTF	TGCGCCAGCAGGCCAGGGTCTGGGGCCAACGTCCTGACTTTC
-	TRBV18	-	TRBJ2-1	CASSPVRGPRNEQFF	TGTGCCAGCTCACCAGTCCGGGGTCCTCGCAATGAGCAGTTCTTC
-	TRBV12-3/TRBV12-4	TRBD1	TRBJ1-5	CASNHRGGQPQHF	TGTGCCAGCAATCACAGGGGAGGTCAGCCCCAGCATTTT
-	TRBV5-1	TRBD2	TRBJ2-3	CASSSSGRGGTDTQYF	TGCGCCAGCAGCTCGAGCGGGAGGGGTGGCACAGATACGCAGTATTTT
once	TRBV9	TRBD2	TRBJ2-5	CASSVDQSGSTQETQYF	TGTGCCAGCAGCGTAGATCAGAGCGGGAGTACTCAAGAGACCCAGTACTTC
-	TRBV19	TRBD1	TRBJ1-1	CASSQSGGYTEAFF	TGTGCCAGTAGCCAGTCAGGGGGCTACACTGAAGCTTTCTTT